Shown below are 5 T cell receptor beta chains from a single sample sequenced in a study of response to subunit inactivated influenza vaccine. MiXCR was run by TCRdb on the RT-PCR reads, yielding one entry per CDR3 protein. The sample has roughly 700,000 distinct CDR3 sequences; around 14% are singletons. The sequencing here drew on PBMCs from blood, taken roughly 15 days before vaccination. Every receptor here comes from a man over 45 who received an inactivated influenza vaccine.

This clonotype has just a few counts. The chain carries TRBV5-6 and TRBJ2-6; tentatively, D is TRBD1 (5 bases). CDR1 is SGHDT, CDR2 YYEEEE, per germline. Trimming pared 2 bases from V and 3 bases from J, leaving 9 bases between. This CDR3 is 15 amino acids long. The DNA for the CDR3 is TGTGCCAGCAGCTTTTGGGGCGGTGGGGCCAACGTCCTGACTTTC. It codes for CASSFWGGGANVLTF.

This clonotype was seen repeatedly, ten times or more. The gene calls are TRBV12-3 or TRBV12-4 and TRBJ2-7; 12 bases are shared with TRBD2. This CDR3 region has 15 residues. V was pared by 5 bases and J by 0 bases, with 2 bases of the junction left unmatched. Written as DNA, the CDR3 is TGTGCCAGCAGTACTAGCGGGGGGTCCTCCTACGAGCAGTACTTC. Encoded protein: CASSTSGGSSYEQYF.

The genes are TRBV12-3 or TRBV12-4 and TRBJ2-3, with D possibly called TRBD1 or TRBD2 (6 bases each). This CDR3 comprises 14 residues. The V end was cut by 5 bases, the J end by 5 bases, with 14 bases between. The CDR3 coding sequence is TGTGCCAGCAGTGGAGGGGGGCGGGGAGATACGCAGTATTTT. It codes for CASSGGGRGDTQYF.

This clonotype was counted only a few times. This sequence joins TRBV5-1 and TRBJ2-3, with no clear D. CDR1 SGHRS and CDR2 YFSETQ come from the germline V gene. The CDR3 is 13 residues long. The V gene lost 3 bases and the J gene lost 9 bases, with 14 bases spanning the gap. The CDR3 loop reads CASSSEETETQYF. CDR3 in DNA: TGCGCCAGCAGCTCCGAGGAGACGGAGACGCAGTATTTT.

The table lists this clonotype with a few counts. V usage is TRBV4-3 and J usage is TRBJ2-7; TRBD1 is a possible D gene (6 bases). CDR3 length: 14 residues. V was pared by 0 bases and J by 5 bases, with 11 bases between. Germline V gene sequence: CDR1 LGHNA, CDR2 YSLEER. Here the CDR3 DNA reads TGCGCCAGCAGCCAAGACAGGGGAGAAAACGAGCAGTACTTC. Amino acids: CASSQDRGENEQYF.